This paragraph reports one T cell receptor beta chain. Assay: immunoSEQ multiplex PCR; the TCRdb copy retains only in-frame clones and omits some. Of about 240,000 clones in the sample, over 80% were seen once. This sample stems from a study of blood T cell repertoires in COVID-19. From germline, CDR1 is SNHLY and CDR2 FYNNEI. The CDR3 loop spans 14 amino acids. V shed 6 bases and J 3 bases; nucleotides not matched to a gene: 2. The sample taken for sequencing was peripheral blood. The receptor comes from a man aged 25-45 years who had recovered from COVID-19. The chain uses TRBV2 and TRBJ2-5; the match to TRBD2 covers 12 bases. CDR3 protein: CASSRLAGEETQYF. In nucleotides, the CDR3 is TGTGCCAGCAGCCGACTAGCGGGGGAAGAGACCCAGTACTTC.